Listed below are T cell receptor beta chains from one sample, sequenced in a study of blood T cell repertoires in COVID-19. Repertoires were generated with immunoSEQ multiplex PCR, while TCRdb's copy carries only in-frame clones and drops some. The sample lists roughly 99,000 clones; 70% to 80% were seen once. The specimen sequenced was peripheral blood. These receptors were collected from an elderly woman with active or convalescent COVID-19. CDR3s include the opening cysteine and the closing phenylalanine or tryptophan. Each record gives: CDR3 DNA, CDR3 protein, clone size, J gene, V gene, D gene. D genes are given only for firm matches. A clone size is listed for some rows: how often the clone was seen (once, few, many), or a class if it is expanded.

CDR3nt: TGTGCCAGCAGTTTTTCCGGCACTGAAGCTTTCTTT
CDR3aa: CASSFSGTEAFF
abundance: .
j_gene: TRBJ1-1
v_gene: TRBV12-3/TRBV12-4
d_gene: .

CDR3nt: TGTGCCAGCAGTCCCAACGCGCGGGGGGTAGCCAAAAACATTCAGTACTTC
CDR3aa: CASSPNARGVAKNIQYF
abundance: .
j_gene: TRBJ2-4
v_gene: TRBV6-6
d_gene: TRBD2

CDR3nt: TGTGCCAGCAGTTTCAGGGCGACAGGGCGGGATTCACCCCTCCACTTT
CDR3aa: CASSFRATGRDSPLHF
abundance: .
j_gene: TRBJ1-6
v_gene: TRBV6-5
d_gene: TRBD1

CDR3nt: TGTGCCAGCAGCAAAGAGAGCGGGGGATGGGAGACCCAGTACTTC
CDR3aa: CASSKESGGWETQYF
abundance: .
j_gene: TRBJ2-5
v_gene: TRBV21-1
d_gene: .

CDR3nt: TGCGCCAGCAGCGGCCGGGACAGGGTCTACGAGCAGTACTTC
CDR3aa: CASSGRDRVYEQYF
abundance: .
j_gene: TRBJ2-7
v_gene: TRBV5-1
d_gene: TRBD1

CDR3nt: TGTGCCAGCAGCTTGGGGCTAGCTGACACCTACGAGCAGTACTTC
CDR3aa: CASSLGLADTYEQYF
abundance: .
j_gene: TRBJ2-7
v_gene: TRBV5-1
d_gene: .

CDR3nt: TGTGCCAGCAGCACCCTAGCGGGAGGGCGGGGAGATACGCAGTATTTT
CDR3aa: CASSTLAGGRGDTQYF
abundance: .
j_gene: TRBJ2-3
v_gene: TRBV9
d_gene: TRBD2

CDR3nt: TGTGCCAGCAGCCAACGGGACAGGGTAACTGAAGCTTTCTTT
CDR3aa: CASSQRDRVTEAFF
abundance: few
j_gene: TRBJ1-1
v_gene: TRBV9
d_gene: TRBD1

CDR3nt: TGTGCCAGCAGCTTAGTTAGGAGGGAGACCCAGTACTTC
CDR3aa: CASSLVRRETQYF
abundance: .
j_gene: TRBJ2-5
v_gene: TRBV7-2
d_gene: .

CDR3nt: TGTGCCAGCTCACCACCGTCCAGGGCTAATGAAAAACTGTTTTTT
CDR3aa: CASSPPSRANEKLFF
abundance: .
j_gene: TRBJ1-4
v_gene: TRBV18
d_gene: .

CDR3nt: TGTGCCAGCAGTTCGAAAGCGGGAGTATACAATGAGCAGTTCTTC
CDR3aa: CASSSKAGVYNEQFF
abundance: .
j_gene: TRBJ2-1
v_gene: TRBV27
d_gene: TRBD2

CDR3nt: TGTGCCAGCAGCTCCGCTTTGACAGGGTTCGGCTACACCTTC
CDR3aa: CASSSALTGFGYTF
abundance: .
j_gene: TRBJ1-2
v_gene: TRBV7-9
d_gene: TRBD1

CDR3nt: TGTGCCAGTAGTATAGGGGCAGGGAACACCGGGGAGCTGTTTTTT
CDR3aa: CASSIGAGNTGELFF
abundance: .
j_gene: TRBJ2-2
v_gene: TRBV19
d_gene: .

CDR3nt: TGTGCCAGCAGTTTATTTCCAGGGTCCTATAATTCACCCCTCCACTTT
CDR3aa: CASSLFPGSYNSPLHF
abundance: once
j_gene: TRBJ1-6
v_gene: TRBV27
d_gene: .

CDR3nt: TGTGCCATCAGTGAATACAGGGAAGGGCAATATGGCTACACCTTC
CDR3aa: CAISEYREGQYGYTF
abundance: .
j_gene: TRBJ1-2
v_gene: TRBV10-3
d_gene: .

CDR3nt: TGTGCCCTGGAAGGGGGAGATGACACTGAAGCTTTCTTT
CDR3aa: CALEGGDDTEAFF
abundance: few
j_gene: TRBJ1-1
v_gene: TRBV7-9
d_gene: .

CDR3nt: TGCGCCAGCAGCCAACGGGAGGGCCTCTACAATGAGCAGTTCTTC
CDR3aa: CASSQREGLYNEQFF
abundance: .
j_gene: TRBJ2-1
v_gene: TRBV4-3
d_gene: TRBD2

CDR3nt: TGTGCCAGCAGCCAGGGGAGGAACACTGAAGCTTTCTTT
CDR3aa: CASSQGRNTEAFF
abundance: .
j_gene: TRBJ1-1
v_gene: TRBV9
d_gene: .

CDR3nt: TGTGCCAGCAGTGAAGTCCCTCTAAACTCTGGAAACACCATATATTTT
CDR3aa: CASSEVPLNSGNTIYF
abundance: .
j_gene: TRBJ1-3
v_gene: TRBV6-1
d_gene: .

CDR3nt: TGTGCCAGCAGCTCTACAGGGGACATACGTCAGCCCCAGCATTTT
CDR3aa: CASSSTGDIRQPQHF
abundance: few
j_gene: TRBJ1-5
v_gene: TRBV5-5
d_gene: TRBD1

CDR3nt: TGCGCCAGCAGCTGGCCGCTAGCGGGAGTTGGTGAGCAGTTCTTC
CDR3aa: CASSWPLAGVGEQFF
abundance: .
j_gene: TRBJ2-1
v_gene: TRBV5-1
d_gene: TRBD2

CDR3nt: TGTGCCAGCAGCACCAACAGGGGGCGCGCCGGGGAGCTGTTTTTT
CDR3aa: CASSTNRGRAGELFF
abundance: .
j_gene: TRBJ2-2
v_gene: TRBV27
d_gene: TRBD1

CDR3nt: TGCGCCAGCAGCCAGATGGGACAGTACTATGGCTACACCTTC
CDR3aa: CASSQMGQYYGYTF
abundance: .
j_gene: TRBJ1-2
v_gene: TRBV4-1
d_gene: TRBD1

CDR3nt: TGTGCCATCAGTGGGTCCAGCGGGAGTGCCACCGGGGAGCTGTTTTTT
CDR3aa: CAISGSSGSATGELFF
abundance: .
j_gene: TRBJ2-2
v_gene: TRBV10-3
d_gene: TRBD2

CDR3nt: TGTGCCAGCAGTTTACCCCGAAACAGCTACGAGCAGTACTTC
CDR3aa: CASSLPRNSYEQYF
abundance: .
j_gene: TRBJ2-7
v_gene: TRBV28
d_gene: .

CDR3nt: TGTGCCAGCAGCCACGGTTCCTACGAGCAGTACTTC
CDR3aa: CASSHGSYEQYF
abundance: .
j_gene: TRBJ2-7
v_gene: TRBV11-2
d_gene: .

CDR3nt: TGTGCCAGCAGCCAAGAGGCCTGGGACAGGGGGCCCTATGAGCAGTTCTTC
CDR3aa: CASSQEAWDRGPYEQFF
abundance: .
j_gene: TRBJ2-1
v_gene: TRBV3-1/TRBV3-2
d_gene: TRBD1

CDR3nt: TGTGCCAGCAGCTTTTGGACAGGGTCAGAAGAGACCCAGTACTTC
CDR3aa: CASSFWTGSEETQYF
abundance: .
j_gene: TRBJ2-5
v_gene: TRBV5-5
d_gene: TRBD1

CDR3nt: TGTGCCAGTAGAAGACTAGCGGGAGGAATGAGCGAGCAGTACTTC
CDR3aa: CASRRLAGGMSEQYF
abundance: .
j_gene: TRBJ2-7
v_gene: TRBV19
d_gene: TRBD2

CDR3nt: TGCAGCGTTGCCGGGCTAGCGGGAGGTCAGTACTTC
CDR3aa: CSVAGLAGGQYF
abundance: .
j_gene: TRBJ2-7
v_gene: TRBV29-1
d_gene: TRBD2

CDR3nt: TGTGCCACCAGCAGAGAGGACCCGCGGGATGAGCAGTTCTTC
CDR3aa: CATSREDPRDEQFF
abundance: few
j_gene: TRBJ2-1
v_gene: TRBV15
d_gene: .

CDR3nt: TGTGCCAGCAGCCCCACAGGCGTGGTACAGGGGCGTACTAACTATGGCTACACCTTC
CDR3aa: CASSPTGVVQGRTNYGYTF
abundance: .
j_gene: TRBJ1-2
v_gene: TRBV11-2
d_gene: TRBD1

CDR3nt: TGTGCCAGCACCAAAGCGGGAGTTGAGCAGTTCTTC
CDR3aa: CASTKAGVEQFF
abundance: .
j_gene: TRBJ2-1
v_gene: TRBV12-3/TRBV12-4
d_gene: TRBD2

CDR3nt: TGTGCCAGCAGTTTTGGGACAGGGGCTGGAAACACCATATATTTT
CDR3aa: CASSFGTGAGNTIYF
abundance: .
j_gene: TRBJ1-3
v_gene: TRBV6-5
d_gene: TRBD1

CDR3nt: TGCGCCAGCAGCCCCGGACATACCAGCTACGAGCAGTACTTC
CDR3aa: CASSPGHTSYEQYF
abundance: .
j_gene: TRBJ2-7
v_gene: TRBV4-1
d_gene: .

CDR3nt: TGCAGCGTAGGTAGCGGGAGGCCAGAGACCCAGTACTTC
CDR3aa: CSVGSGRPETQYF
abundance: .
j_gene: TRBJ2-5
v_gene: TRBV29-1
d_gene: TRBD2

CDR3nt: TGCAGCGTCATAGACACAGATACGCAGTATTTT
CDR3aa: CSVIDTDTQYF
abundance: .
j_gene: TRBJ2-3
v_gene: TRBV29-1
d_gene: .

CDR3nt: TGTGCCAGCAGCTTGGAGCGGGGGTACCAAGAGACCCAGTACTTC
CDR3aa: CASSLERGYQETQYF
abundance: .
j_gene: TRBJ2-5
v_gene: TRBV5-1
d_gene: TRBD2

CDR3nt: TGCGCCAGCAGCTTGACAGGGGCGCTGGAGACCCAGTACTTC
CDR3aa: CASSLTGALETQYF
abundance: .
j_gene: TRBJ2-5
v_gene: TRBV5-1
d_gene: TRBD1

CDR3nt: TGTGCCAGCAGTATAGGGGACTTCGCCTACAATGAGCAGTTCTTC
CDR3aa: CASSIGDFAYNEQFF
abundance: .
j_gene: TRBJ2-1
v_gene: TRBV28
d_gene: .

CDR3nt: TGTGCCAGCAGTGAAAGTGTATTCGAGGACTATGGCTACACCTTC
CDR3aa: CASSESVFEDYGYTF
abundance: .
j_gene: TRBJ1-2
v_gene: TRBV6-1
d_gene: .

CDR3nt: TGTGCCAGCAGGGAGGTGGGATACAATGAGCAGTTCTTC
CDR3aa: CASREVGYNEQFF
abundance: .
j_gene: TRBJ2-1
v_gene: TRBV7-2
d_gene: .

CDR3nt: TGTGCCAGCTCACCACCCGGGACTAGGGGCCGCAATGAGCAGTTCTTC
CDR3aa: CASSPPGTRGRNEQFF
abundance: few
j_gene: TRBJ2-1
v_gene: TRBV18
d_gene: TRBD2

CDR3nt: TGTGCCAGCAGCTTGTCTGCTAGCGGATACCAAGAGACCCAGTACTTC
CDR3aa: CASSLSASGYQETQYF
abundance: few
j_gene: TRBJ2-5
v_gene: TRBV5-6
d_gene: TRBD2

CDR3nt: TGTGCCAGCAGCCAAGACAGGGGAGCTAACTATGGCTACACCTTC
CDR3aa: CASSQDRGANYGYTF
abundance: .
j_gene: TRBJ1-2
v_gene: TRBV14
d_gene: .

CDR3nt: TGCGCCAGCAGCAGAACTAGCGGGGCCTACGAGCAGTACTTC
CDR3aa: CASSRTSGAYEQYF
abundance: few
j_gene: TRBJ2-7
v_gene: TRBV5-1
d_gene: TRBD2

CDR3nt: TGTGCCAGCAGCTTAGACTACGGACTAAATGAGCAGTTCTTC
CDR3aa: CASSLDYGLNEQFF
abundance: few
j_gene: TRBJ2-1
v_gene: TRBV7-6
d_gene: .

CDR3nt: TGTGCCAGTAGTATCGGGTGGGACACTGAAGCTTTCTTT
CDR3aa: CASSIGWDTEAFF
abundance: .
j_gene: TRBJ1-1
v_gene: TRBV19
d_gene: .